Shown below are 24 T cell receptor beta chains from a single sample sequenced in a study of human T cells and chemical hapten exposure. TCRdb called the 5' RACE reads again in MiXCR, with one record for every CDR3 protein. The table shows 120,000 to 150,000 distinct CDR3 sequences, with around 4% occurring only once. Unfractionated whole blood served as the source for total RNA extraction. These TCRs come from a female donor in good health.

The chain employs TRBV7-8 and TRBJ1-4, with 9 bases matching TRBD1. Trimming cost V 5 bases and J 8 bases; bases outside gene matches: 12. The V gene's germline CDR1 is SGHVS and CDR2 FQNEAQ. The CDR3 has 16 amino acids. The CDR3 coding sequence is TGTGCCAGCAGCCCCGGACAGGGGTTGGGAGGAGAAAAACTGTTTTTT. This codes for CASSPGQGLGGEKLFF.

This clonotype was observed many times. The chain is built from TRBV6-2 or TRBV6-3 and TRBJ1-2, with D tentatively TRBD1 (5 bases). The CDR3 is 14 residues long. Germline V gene data show CDR1 as MNHEY and CDR2 as SVGEGT. The germline V and J ends were trimmed by 8 bases and 4 bases, with 17 bases remaining between them. Written as DNA, the CDR3 is TGTGCCAGCGTAGTTTCGGGACGGCCCTATGGCTACACCTTC. Its protein product is CASVVSGRPYGYTF.

This clonotype was seen a handful of times. This rearrangement joins TRBV7-9 to TRBJ1-2; TRBD1 might be the D (5 bases). Trimming left V 1 base short and J 8 bases short, with 11 bases between. The germline gives CDR1 SEHNR, CDR2 FQNEAQ (reference sequence). This CDR3 has 13 residues. The chain's CDR3 is CASSLEPGVGYTF. Written as DNA, the CDR3 is TGTGCCAGCAGCTTAGAGCCGGGGGTCGGCTACACCTTC.

V gene TRBV20-1 combines with J gene TRBJ1-5; D might be TRBD1 (5 bases). V dropped 2 bases and J dropped 12 bases, with 14 bases sitting between them. This CDR3 has 12 amino acids. Germline CDR1 and CDR2: DFQATT and SNEGSKA (reference sequence). The CDR3 nucleotides read TGCAGTGCTAGATCCAGGCTGGGGCGCCAGCATTTT. It is translated as CSARSRLGRQHF.

This clonotype was recorded many times. The chain carries TRBV12-3 or TRBV12-4 and TRBJ2-1; 7 bases align to TRBD2. V lost 7 bases to trimming and J lost 4 bases; unmatched junction nucleotides: 7. The CDR3 is 14 amino acids. The CDR3, as DNA: TGTGCCAGCAACCCCCAGGGAGGGTACAATGAGCAGTTCTTC. Amino acid sequence: CASNPQGGYNEQFF.

This clonotype was detected ten times or more. CDR3 nucleotides: TGTGCCAGCAGCTTGAATACAGTACTCTTCACAGATACGCAGTATTTT. This translates into CASSLNTVLFTDTQYF. The J gene is TRBJ2-3, the V gene TRBV5-4, with D unclear. V was shortened by 1 base and J by 2 bases, with 14 bases between the two germline ends. The V gene's germline CDR1 is SGHNT and CDR2 YYREEE (reference sequence). The CDR3 extends over 16 amino acids.

This clonotype was seen at least ten times. The V gene is TRBV5-1, the J gene TRBJ2-3; D is unclear. V lost 3 bases to trimming and J lost 4 bases, with 9 bases between them. CDR1 and CDR2 from the germline V gene are SGHRS and YFSETQ. CDR3 length: 13 residues. The DNA for the CDR3 is TGCGCCAGCAGCTCTCAATCTTCAGATACGCAGTATTTT. Amino acids: CASSSQSSDTQYF.

This clonotype was counted many times. The genes are TRBV3-1 and TRBJ2-7, with 8 bases identical to TRBD1. Trimming took 4 bases from V and 6 from J; bases not matched to a gene: 11. The CDR3 has 15 amino acids. Germline values: CDR1 LGHDT, CDR2 YNNKEL (reference sequence). CDR3 sequence reads: CASSLILGQGGEQYF. The DNA of the CDR3 is TGTGCCAGCAGCCTCATTCTAGGACAGGGAGGCGAGCAGTACTTC.

This clonotype was detected many times. The chain carries TRBV29-1 and TRBJ1-1; 9 bases match TRBD1. This CDR3 comprises 14 residues. CDR1 is SQVTM, CDR2 ANQGSEA, per germline. V was pared by 6 bases and J by 6 bases, with 11 bases of the junction left unmatched. The CDR3 nucleotides are TGCAGCGTAGAAAAGAGGCGACAGGGGGCTGAAGCTTTCTTT. Its protein is CSVEKRRQGAEAFF.

This clonotype was detected ten times or more. The gene calls are TRBV6-6 and TRBJ2-3; a weak D match, TRBD1 (7 bases). Germline V gene data show CDR1 as MNHNY and CDR2 as SVGAGI (reference sequence). Trimming cost V 7 bases and J 6 bases, with 17 bases left between them. The CDR3 totals 14 residues. CDR3 DNA: TGTGCCAGCAATTCGTTTTCAGGGGGGGATACGCAGTATTTT. Protein: CASNSFSGGDTQYF.

This clonotype was seen repeatedly, ten times or more. CDR3 nucleotide sequence: TGTGCCAGCAGCCCTAGACCTAGTTCAGCGTCCTACAATGAGCAGTTCTTC. Translating gives CASSPRPSSASYNEQFF. The J gene is TRBJ2-1, the V gene TRBV9; D is uncertain. CDR1 is SGDLS, CDR2 YYNGEE, per germline. The CDR3 covers 17 residues. V was shortened by 4 bases and J by 1 base, with 18 bases between the two germline ends.

This clonotype has a count of ten or more. The rearrangement joins TRBV12-3 or TRBV12-4 to TRBJ1-2; D unresolved. CDR3 length equals 11 residues. V gave up 6 bases and J gave up 6 bases, with 8 bases separating them. The CDR3 sequence: CASSSADGYTF. DNA for the CDR3: TGTGCCAGCAGCTCGGCGGATGGCTACACCTTC.

About this clonotype: A much larger clone lies a single base off, so this may be a read error. The rearrangement links TRBV12-3 or TRBV12-4 to TRBJ2-2; D is undetermined. Trimming took off 5 bases at V and 10 bases at J, with 20 bases between the two ends. The CDR3 totals 15 residues. The CDR3: CASSPGPGTMQELFF. CDR3 nucleotide sequence: TGTGCCAGCAGTCCAGGACCCGGAACTATGCAGGAGCTGTTTTTT.

This clonotype is medium-sized by share. The chain joins TRBV18 to TRBJ2-3; D not resolved. V gave up 0 bases and J gave up 0 bases, with 1 base separating them. Germline CDR1 reads KGHSH; CDR2 reads LQKENI. The length of the CDR3 is 13 residues. CDR3 in DNA: TGTGCCAGCTCACCACCTAGCACAGATACGCAGTATTTT. It translates to CASSPPSTDTQYF.

This clonotype has a count of ten or more. V usage is TRBV12-5 and J usage is TRBJ2-2, with 7 bases aligning to TRBD2. This CDR3 contains 16 residues. Germline V gene sequence: CDR1 LGHNT, CDR2 FRNRAP. J was trimmed by 4 bases and V by 5 bases; bases with no gene match: 10. The CDR3 sequence is CASGMAASGRTGELFF. In DNA form, the CDR3 reads TGTGCTAGTGGTATGGCGGCTAGCGGCCGCACCGGGGAGCTGTTTTTT. The full variable domain, rest sourced from reference TRBV12-5 and TRBJ2-2, is DARVTQTPRHKVTEMGQEVTMRCQPILGHNTVFWYRQTMMQGLELLAYFRNRAPLDDSGMPKDRFSAEMPDATLATLKIQPSEPRDSAVYFCASGMAASGRTGELFFGEGSRLTVL.

This clonotype was seen many times. V usage is TRBV6-2 or TRBV6-3 and J usage is TRBJ2-1; TRBD2 agrees at 10 bases. The CDR3 spans 16 residues. The V segment lost 0 bases and the J segment 5 bases; nucleotides outside the gene matches: 4. CDR1 MNHEY and CDR2 SVGEGT come from the germline V gene. The CDR3 is CASSYSRSGGDNEQFF. CDR3 nucleotide sequence: TGTGCCAGCAGTTACTCGCGAAGCGGGGGGGACAATGAGCAGTTCTTC.

The rearrangement joins TRBV18 to TRBJ1-2; D gene ambiguous. This CDR3 has 18 residues. Germline V lookup: CDR1 KGHSH, CDR2 LQKENI. Trimming pared 4 bases from V and 6 bases from J, leaving 27 bases between. The CDR3 sequence is CASSHSDRTPRPNDGYTF. Here the CDR3 DNA reads TGTGCCAGCTCACACTCGGACCGAACCCCCCGCCCGAACGATGGCTACACCTTC. The whole variable domain, filled in from reference TRBV18 and TRBJ1-2, reads NAGVMQNPRHLVRRRGQEARLRCSPMKGHSHVYWYRQLPEEGLKFMVYLQKENIIDESGMPKERFSAEFPKEGPSILRIQQVVRGDSAAYFCASSHSDRTPRPNDGYTFGSGTRLTVV.

This clonotype was detected many times. The V and J genes are TRBV14 and TRBJ2-3; D is tentatively TRBD1 or TRBD2 (5 bases each). The germline V gene encodes CDR1 SGHDN and CDR2 FVKESK. V was clipped by 4 bases and J by 5 bases, with 10 bases between them. The CDR3 is 13 amino acids. Written as DNA, the CDR3 is TGTGCCAGCAGCCCGGGACCCGGAGATACGCAGTATTTT. The encoded protein is CASSPGPGDTQYF.

This clonotype has ten or more counts. The chain has TRBV27 and TRBJ2-3, with D possibly matching TRBD1 (5 bases). The germline V gene has CDR1 MNHEY and CDR2 SMNVEV (reference sequence). V shed 2 bases and J shed 7 bases, with 22 bases lying between them. The CDR3 consists of 17 residues. The CDR3 loop reads CASSLSRVVGTQHTQYF. The CDR3 DNA reads TGTGCCAGCAGTTTAAGCAGGGTAGTTGGCACTCAGCATACGCAGTATTTT.

In its sample, this clonotype was seen many times. The chain employs TRBV3-1 and TRBJ2-5; unclear D gene. The CDR3 length is 15 residues. V was cut by 6 bases and J by 1 base, with 15 bases left in between. The germline V gene encodes CDR1 LGHDT and CDR2 YNNKEL (reference sequence). Here the CDR3 DNA reads TGTGCCAGCAGGCCTACCGATAGGGTCCAAGAGACCCAGTACTTC. It is translated as CASRPTDRVQETQYF.

The chain recombines TRBV5-1 with TRBJ2-1, with a tentative D call TRBD1 (6 bases). The CDR3 covers 18 residues. With 0 bases removed from V and 7 bases from J, the gap between germline ends came to 23 bases. Germline values: CDR1 SGHRS, CDR2 YFSETQ. Written as DNA, the CDR3 is TGCGCCAGCAGCTTGGTGCCAGGGGACCCCCGTATTAAGAATGAGCAGTTCTTC. Encoded protein: CASSLVPGDPRIKNEQFF.

This clonotype was found many times. V usage is TRBV10-3 and J usage is TRBJ1-5; no clear D. The germline gives CDR1 ENHRY, CDR2 SYGVKD. Trimming cost V 1 base and J 5 bases, with 3 bases left between them. The CDR3 consists of 12 residues. The CDR3 here is CAISEWDQPQHF. The CDR3 DNA is TGTGCCATCAGTGAGTGGGATCAGCCCCAGCATTTT.

This clonotype was seen many times. The chain recombines TRBV11-3 with TRBJ2-3; TRBD2 matches at 15 bases. V trimming: 5 bases; J trimming: 3 bases; junction bases outside the gene matches: 15. This CDR3 region has 20 residues. Germline V lookup: CDR1 SGHNT, CDR2 YENEEA. The CDR3 DNA is TGTGCCAGCAGCGCCGGGACTAGCGGGGGGCTACGATTTGGTACAGATACGCAGTATTTT. This translates into CASSAGTSGGLRFGTDTQYF.

In this sample, this clonotype turned up many times. The rearrangement uses TRBV12-3 or TRBV12-4 and TRBJ1-3, with a weak D call TRBD1 (5 bases). The CDR3 consists of 15 residues. V lost 6 bases and J lost 1, with 13 bases in between. CDR3 amino acids: CASSPIGGSGNTIYF. The CDR3, as DNA: TGTGCCAGCAGCCCAATCGGGGGTTCTGGAAACACCATATATTTT.